The TCR beta chain described here comes from a study of blood T cells in healthy people across ages. Study-wide findings and caveats: Aged donors had fewer naive CD4+ cells and lower diversity than long-lived donors. Age brought a roughly linear fall in TCR beta diversity measured per million T cells.

The table lists this clonotype with a count of one. Its antigen is not identified. Next came a second PCR, run for about 6 to 11 cycles, which used a sample-barcoded 5' primer along with a J-beta primer mix. TCRdb redid the calling of the 5' RACE reads with MiXCR, one entry per CDR3 protein. The sample lists over 1,500,000 distinct CDR3 sequences; about two fifths were seen once. Germline CDR1 is KGHDR and CDR2 is SFDVKD. The CDR3 length is 14 residues. V dropped 7 bases and J dropped 3; count of bases not matched to a gene: 5. The sequenced material came from blood. The receptor was derived from a human donor in good health. This chain uses TRBV24-1 with TRBJ2-3; 8 nucleotides match TRBD1. This chain's CDR3 is CATRSGQGTDTQYF. The CDR3 nucleotides read TGTGCCACCAGGTCCGGACAGGGAACAGATACGCAGTATTTT.